The source of this T cell receptor beta chain is a study of cytomegalovirus exposure and HLA in healthy donors. This clone was recorded a few times. The germline gene is not matched at one end of the junction; a read error may be the cause. Germline values: CDR1 SEHNR, CDR2 FQNEAQ (reference sequence). CDR3 length: 16 residues. A multiplex PCR was run with 60 Vbeta primers and 13 Jbeta primers. Generated by immunoSEQ multiplex PCR, the TCRdb table keeps only in-frame clones and is missing some. The sample consists of over 60,000 clones, 65% to 85% of them appearing once. This receptor was taken from a man aged 65 to 79 in good health and CMV-seronegative. Sample: PBMCs. V usage is TRBV7-9 and J usage is TRBJ1-3; TRBD1 agrees at 8 bases. CDR3 amino acids: CATSGQGTISGNTIYF. The CDR3 DNA is TGTGCCACCAGCGGACAGGGAACAATCTCTGGAAACACCATATATTTT.